This TCR beta chain was sequenced during a study of T-cell reconstitution after alpha-beta-depleted transplantation in children. This clonotype turned up a few times. Unique molecular identifiers tagged the TCRbeta library. From the PCR reads, TCRdb called clonotypes with MiXCR, one entry per CDR3 protein. The sample gives over 150,000 distinct CDR3 sequences, about 6.8% of which show up once; about 3% is in the top ten. Germline lookup yields CDR1 SGHRS and CDR2 YFSETQ. Trimming at V came to 2 bases and at J to 3 bases, leaving 10 bases not matched to a gene. This CDR3 comprises 17 residues. The specimen comprised PBMCs from the stem cell graft donor, sampled from the stem cell graft. The TCR was taken from a human donor who donated a stem cell graft to a child with Wiskott-Aldrich syndrome. This chain uses TRBV5-1 with TRBJ2-3, with 9 bases aligning to TRBD1. CDR3 DNA sequence: TGCGCCAGCAGCTTACAGGGGGCGATCCTTCCAACAGATACGCAGTATTTT. The encoded protein is CASSLQGAILPTDTQYF.